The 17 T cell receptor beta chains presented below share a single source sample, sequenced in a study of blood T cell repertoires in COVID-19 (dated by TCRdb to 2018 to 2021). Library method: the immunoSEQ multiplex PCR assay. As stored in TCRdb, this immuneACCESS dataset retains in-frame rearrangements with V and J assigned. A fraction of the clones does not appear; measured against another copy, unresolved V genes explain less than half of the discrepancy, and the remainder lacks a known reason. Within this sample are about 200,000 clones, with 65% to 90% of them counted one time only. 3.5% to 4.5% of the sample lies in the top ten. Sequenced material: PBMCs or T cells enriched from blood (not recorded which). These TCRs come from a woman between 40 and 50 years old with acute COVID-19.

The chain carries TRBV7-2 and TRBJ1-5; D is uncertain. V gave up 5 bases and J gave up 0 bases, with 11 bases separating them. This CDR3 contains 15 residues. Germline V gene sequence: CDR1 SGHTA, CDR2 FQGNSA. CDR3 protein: CASSLDSYSNQPQHF. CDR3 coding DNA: TGTGCCAGCAGCCTAGACTCCTATAGCAATCAGCCCCAGCATTTT.

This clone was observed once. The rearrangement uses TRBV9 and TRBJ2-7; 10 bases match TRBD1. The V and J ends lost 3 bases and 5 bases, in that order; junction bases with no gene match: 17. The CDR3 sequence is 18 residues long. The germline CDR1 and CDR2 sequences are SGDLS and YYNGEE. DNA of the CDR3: TGTGCCAGCAGCGCCGGCGGACAGGGGGTACTTTCTGTGAACGAGCAGTACTTC. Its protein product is CASSAGGQGVLSVNEQYF.

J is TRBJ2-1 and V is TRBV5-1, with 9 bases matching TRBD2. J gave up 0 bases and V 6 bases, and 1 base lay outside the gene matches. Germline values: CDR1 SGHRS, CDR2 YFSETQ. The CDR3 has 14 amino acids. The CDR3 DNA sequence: TGCGCCAGCAATAGCGGGAGCTCCTACAATGAGCAGTTCTTC. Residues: CASNSGSSYNEQFF.

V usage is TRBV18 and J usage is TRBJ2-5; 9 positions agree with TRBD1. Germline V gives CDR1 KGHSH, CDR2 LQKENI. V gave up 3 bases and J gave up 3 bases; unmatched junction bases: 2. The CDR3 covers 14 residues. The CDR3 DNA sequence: TGTGCCAGCTCACCTTGGACAGGGGAAGAGACCCAGTACTTC. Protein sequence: CASSPWTGEETQYF.

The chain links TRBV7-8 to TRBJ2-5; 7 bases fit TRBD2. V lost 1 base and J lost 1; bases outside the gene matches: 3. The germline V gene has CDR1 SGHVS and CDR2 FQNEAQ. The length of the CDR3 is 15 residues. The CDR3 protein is CASSLGSGGQETQYF. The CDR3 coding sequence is TGTGCCAGCAGCTTAGGATCGGGGGGCCAAGAGACCCAGTACTTC.

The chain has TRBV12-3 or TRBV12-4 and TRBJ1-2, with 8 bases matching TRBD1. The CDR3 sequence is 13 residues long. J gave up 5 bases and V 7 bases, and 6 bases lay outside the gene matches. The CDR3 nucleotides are TGTGCCAGCACCTTTGGACAGGGTTATGGCTACACCTTC. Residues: CASTFGQGYGYTF.

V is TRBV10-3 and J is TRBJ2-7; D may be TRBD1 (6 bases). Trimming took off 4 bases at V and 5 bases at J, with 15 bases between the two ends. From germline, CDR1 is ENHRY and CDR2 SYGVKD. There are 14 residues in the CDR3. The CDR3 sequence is CAISVNTGIDEQYF. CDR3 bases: TGTGCCATCAGTGTAAATACAGGGATCGACGAGCAGTACTTC.

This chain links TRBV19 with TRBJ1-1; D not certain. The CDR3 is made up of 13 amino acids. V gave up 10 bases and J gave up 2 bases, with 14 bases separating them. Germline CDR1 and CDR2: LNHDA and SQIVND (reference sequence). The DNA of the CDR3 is TGTGCCACCGCCAAGACTCATAACACTGAAGCTTTCTTT. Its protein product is CATAKTHNTEAFF.

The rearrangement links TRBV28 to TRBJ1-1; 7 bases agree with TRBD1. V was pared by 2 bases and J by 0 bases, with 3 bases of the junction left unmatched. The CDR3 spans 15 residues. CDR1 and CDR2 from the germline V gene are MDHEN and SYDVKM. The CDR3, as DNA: TGTGCCAGCAGTTTAAATCAGGGGGTGAACACTGAAGCTTTCTTT. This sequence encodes CASSLNQGVNTEAFF.

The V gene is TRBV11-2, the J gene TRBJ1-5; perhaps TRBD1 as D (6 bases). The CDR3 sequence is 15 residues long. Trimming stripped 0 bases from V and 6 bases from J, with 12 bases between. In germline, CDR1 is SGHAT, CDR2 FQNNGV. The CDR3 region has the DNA TGTGCCAGCAGCTTAGATCTGGGGGCGGGTCAGCCCCAGCATTTT. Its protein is CASSLDLGAGQPQHF.

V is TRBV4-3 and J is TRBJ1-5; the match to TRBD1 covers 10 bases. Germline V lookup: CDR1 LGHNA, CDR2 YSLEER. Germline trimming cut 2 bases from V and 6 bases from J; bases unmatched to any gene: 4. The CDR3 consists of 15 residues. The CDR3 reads CASSQQWTGGQPQHF. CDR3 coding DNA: TGCGCCAGCAGCCAACAGTGGACAGGGGGTCAGCCCCAGCATTTT.

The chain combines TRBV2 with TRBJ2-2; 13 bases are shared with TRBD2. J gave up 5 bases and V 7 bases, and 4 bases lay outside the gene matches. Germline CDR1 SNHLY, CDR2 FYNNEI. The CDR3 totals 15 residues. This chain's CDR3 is CASTGLAGETGELFF. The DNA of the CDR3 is TGTGCCAGCACCGGACTAGCGGGAGAAACCGGGGAGCTGTTTTTT.

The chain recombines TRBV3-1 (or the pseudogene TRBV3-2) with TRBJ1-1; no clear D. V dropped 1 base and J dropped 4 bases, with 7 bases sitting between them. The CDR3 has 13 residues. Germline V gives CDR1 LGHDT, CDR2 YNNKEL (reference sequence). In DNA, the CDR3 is TGTGCCAGCAGCCAAGGTACCGGCACTGAAGCTTTCTTT. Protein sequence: CASSQGTGTEAFF.

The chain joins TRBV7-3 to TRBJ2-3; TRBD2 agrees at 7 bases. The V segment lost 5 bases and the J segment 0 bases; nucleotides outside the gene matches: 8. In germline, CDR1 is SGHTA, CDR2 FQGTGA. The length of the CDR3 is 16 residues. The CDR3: CASSPRVAGSTDTQYF. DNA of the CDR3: TGTGCCAGCAGCCCTAGGGTAGCGGGCAGCACAGATACGCAGTATTTT.

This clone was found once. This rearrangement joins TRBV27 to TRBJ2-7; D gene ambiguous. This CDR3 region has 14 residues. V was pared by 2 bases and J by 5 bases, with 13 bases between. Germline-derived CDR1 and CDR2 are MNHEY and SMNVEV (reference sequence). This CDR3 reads CASSLRGRVHEQYF. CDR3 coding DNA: TGTGCCAGCAGTTTACGTGGCCGGGTCCACGAGCAGTACTTC.

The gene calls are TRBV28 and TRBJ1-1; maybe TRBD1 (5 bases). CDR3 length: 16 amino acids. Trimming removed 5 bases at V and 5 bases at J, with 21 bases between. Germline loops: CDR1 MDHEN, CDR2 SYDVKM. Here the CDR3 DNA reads TGTGCCAGCAGTGCCCCCCGGGGGTGGGGGGGGACTGAAGCTTTCTTT. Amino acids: CASSAPRGWGGTEAFF.

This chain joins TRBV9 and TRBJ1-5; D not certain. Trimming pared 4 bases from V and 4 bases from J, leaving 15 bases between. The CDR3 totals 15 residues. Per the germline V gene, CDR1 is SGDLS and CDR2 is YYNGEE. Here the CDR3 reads CASSPTPLQNQPQHF. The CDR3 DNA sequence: TGTGCCAGCAGCCCGACGCCATTACAGAATCAGCCCCAGCATTTT.